These 25 T cell receptor beta chains share one sample of origin, sequenced in a study of blood T cell repertoires in COVID-19. TCRdb's table, derived via immunoSEQ multiplex PCR, lists solely in-frame clones and lacks some. The sample gives around 200,000 clones, approximately 84% of which show up once; roughly 7.1% is in the top ten. The source material was peripheral blood. The receptors stem from a human donor in a cohort sampled during active COVID-19.

V is TRBV3-1 (or the pseudogene TRBV3-2) and J is TRBJ1-2, with TRBD1 identical over 7 bases. CDR1 is LGHDT, CDR2 YNNKEL, per germline (reference sequence). Trimming took 1 base from V and 5 from J; bases not matched to a gene: 4. The CDR3 is 14 amino acids. The CDR3 spells CASSQGRQGYGYTF. The CDR3 DNA follows: TGTGCCAGCAGCCAAGGACGACAGGGATATGGCTACACCTTC.

The chain joins TRBV7-8 to TRBJ2-7, with TRBD1 matching over 8 bases. Germline V gene lookup returns CDR1 SGHVS and CDR2 FQNEAQ. Trimming took 0 bases from V and 4 from J; bases not matched to a gene: 14. The CDR3 is 18 amino acids. CDR3 sequence: CASSLALPGQASSYEQYF. DNA of the CDR3: TGTGCCAGCAGCTTAGCCCTCCCGGGACAGGCATCCAGTTACGAGCAGTACTTC.

J is TRBJ2-2 and V is TRBV28; 9 bases line up with TRBD1. V dropped 6 bases and J dropped 8; count of bases not matched to a gene: 10. The CDR3 has 15 residues. Germline V lookup: CDR1 MDHEN, CDR2 SYDVKM. CDR3 DNA: TGTGCCAGCAGCCCAGCTGGACAGGGGATGGGGGAGCTGTTTTTT. This codes for CASSPAGQGMGELFF. Full variable domain (remainder filled in from reference TRBV28 and TRBJ2-2): DVKVTQSSRYLVKRTGEKVFLECVQDMDHENMFWYRQDPGLGLRLIYFSYDVKMKEKGDIPEGYSVSREKKERFSLILESASTNQTSMYLCASSPAGQGMGELFFGEGSRLTVL.

The rearrangement uses TRBV11-2 and TRBJ2-5; TRBD2 matches 9 bases. The CDR3 extends over 18 amino acids. From germline, CDR1 is SGHAT and CDR2 FQNNGV. Trimming cost V 6 bases and J 5 bases; bases outside gene matches: 19. Written as DNA, the CDR3 is TGTGCCAGCAGGGGGTTCTTAGCGGGAGATCACGCCGACGAGACCCAGTACTTC. As protein: CASRGFLAGDHADETQYF.

V gene TRBV6-5 combines with J gene TRBJ1-2, with D possibly TRBD1 on 5 matching bases. The V gene's germline CDR1 is MNHEY and CDR2 SVGAGI. The CDR3 spans 12 residues. V dropped 5 bases and J dropped 6 bases, with 10 bases sitting between them. The CDR3, as DNA: TGTGCCAGCAGTAGGGGAGGCAATGGCTACACCTTC. Its protein product is CASSRGGNGYTF.

V is TRBV5-5 and J is TRBJ1-2, with no clear D. The germline gives CDR1 SGHKS, CDR2 YYEKEE (reference sequence). The ends were cut back, 0 bases at V and 6 bases at J, with 9 bases in the middle. The CDR3 covers 13 residues. The CDR3 loop is CASSLDSGNGYTF. CDR3 coding DNA: TGTGCCAGCAGCTTGGACTCGGGAAATGGCTACACCTTC.

In DNA, the CDR3 is TGTGCCAGCAGCGTAGGGGGGGACTATGGCTACACCTTC. Its translation is CASSVGGDYGYTF. The V and J genes are TRBV9 and TRBJ1-2; possible D gene TRBD1, 5 bases. Germline V gene sequence: CDR1 SGDLS, CDR2 YYNGEE. V was cut by 0 bases and J by 3 bases, with 6 bases left in between. The length of the CDR3 is 13 residues.

This chain joins TRBV5-6 and TRBJ1-1, with 8 nucleotides matching TRBD1. The junction had 6 bases not matched to a gene; V was cut back by 5 bases and J by 3 bases. The germline gives CDR1 SGHDT, CDR2 YYEEEE. This CDR3 contains 14 residues. CDR3 sequence: CASSRGTGHTEAFF. The CDR3 DNA follows: TGTGCCAGCAGTCGGGGGACAGGCCACACTGAAGCTTTCTTT.

This chain uses TRBV5-6 with TRBJ2-3; TRBD2 matches at 8 bases. Per germline, CDR1 SGHDT and CDR2 YYEEEE. J gave up 3 bases and V 2 bases, and 11 bases lay outside the gene matches. The CDR3 has 17 residues. The CDR3 loop reads CASSLPTTERGTDTQYF. For the CDR3, the DNA is TGTGCCAGCAGCTTACCTACTACAGAGCGGGGGACAGATACGCAGTATTTT.

This chain connects TRBV4-1 to TRBJ2-1, with TRBD2 matching over 12 bases. The CDR3 loop spans 18 amino acids. V gave up 0 bases and J gave up 1 base; unmatched junction bases: 4. The germline V gene has CDR1 MGHRA and CDR2 YSYEKL. The CDR3 region is CASSQDTSGGPSYNEQFF. As DNA, the CDR3 is TGCGCCAGCAGCCAAGATACTAGCGGGGGGCCGTCCTACAATGAGCAGTTCTTC.

This clone was seen only once. This rearrangement joins TRBV5-6 to TRBJ1-5, with TRBD1 as a possible D gene (5 bases). Looked up from germline, CDR1 is SGHDT and CDR2 is YYEEEE. The CDR3 is 13 amino acids. Trimming shortened V by 4 bases and J by 6 bases, and 11 bases separated the two germline ends. DNA of the CDR3: TGTGCCAGCAGCCCCATGGGGCGTCAGCCCCAGCATTTT. This encodes CASSPMGRQPQHF.

The rearrangement uses TRBV27 and TRBJ1-1; D ambiguous. The ends were cut back, 5 bases at V and 1 base at J, with 8 bases in the middle. This CDR3 is built from 13 residues. Germline V gene sequence: CDR1 MNHEY, CDR2 SMNVEV (reference sequence). For the CDR3, the DNA is TGTGCCAGCAGTACTCCGGGGAACACTGAAGCTTTCTTT. Its protein product is CASSTPGNTEAFF.

V and J are TRBV24-1 and TRBJ2-1; D is undetermined. The CDR3 is 12 residues long. Between the trimmed V and J ends, which lost 4 bases and 6 bases, there was a span of 6 bases. CDR1 is KGHDR, CDR2 SFDVKD, per germline. The CDR3 here is CATSDQSNEQFF. As DNA, the CDR3 is TGTGCCACCAGTGACCAATCCAATGAGCAGTTCTTC.

This clone was seen more than once but under ten times. This chain connects TRBV7-9 to TRBJ1-2, with D tentatively TRBD1 (5 bases). Germline values: CDR1 SEHNR, CDR2 FQNEAQ (reference sequence). The CDR3 contains 15 residues. The ends were cut back, 5 bases at V and 0 bases at J, with 13 bases in the middle. CDR3 loop: CASSLGHNPNYGYTF. The CDR3 coding sequence is TGTGCCAGCAGCCTCGGACATAACCCTAACTATGGCTACACCTTC.

The chain is built from TRBV4-1 and TRBJ1-5; 7 nucleotides agree with TRBD1. The CDR3 is 17 residues long. CDR1 is MGHRA and CDR2 is YSYEKL in the germline V gene. The V and J ends lost 1 base and 6 bases, in that order; junction bases with no gene match: 12. The CDR3 is CASSQARTGEFGQPQHF. The CDR3 region has the DNA TGCGCCAGCAGCCAAGCCAGAACAGGGGAGTTTGGTCAGCCCCAGCATTTT.

The gene calls are TRBV6-5 and TRBJ1-1; unclear D gene. Germline CDR1 and CDR2: MNHEY and SVGAGI. Trimming shortened V by 2 bases and J by 0 bases, and 10 bases separated the two germline ends. This CDR3 is built from 15 residues. CDR3 sequence: CASSYGLVMNTEAFF. The DNA for the CDR3 is TGTGCCAGCAGTTACGGGCTGGTCATGAACACTGAAGCTTTCTTT.

V usage is TRBV18 and J usage is TRBJ1-1; no clear D gene. The CDR3 loop spans 13 amino acids. Germline loops: CDR1 KGHSH, CDR2 LQKENI. Trimming shortened V by 4 bases and J by 0 bases, and 6 bases separated the two germline ends. CDR3: CASSLEMNTEAFF. The CDR3 DNA sequence: TGTGCCAGCTCACTCGAGATGAACACTGAAGCTTTCTTT.

This chain links TRBV7-9 with TRBJ1-3, with TRBD1 matching over 7 bases. The V gene end was trimmed by 5 bases and the J gene end by 4 bases; junction bases not matched to a gene: 8. The CDR3 runs to 15 residues. Looked up from germline, CDR1 is SEHNR and CDR2 is FQNEAQ (reference sequence). Here the CDR3 reads CASSDGQAPGNTIYF. The CDR3 DNA reads as TGTGCCAGCAGCGACGGACAGGCCCCAGGAAACACCATATATTTT.

In the case of this clone: The sample holds other DNA sequences that translate to the same CDR3. The rearrangement uses TRBV7-3 and TRBJ1-1; D is possibly TRBD1 (6 bases). V lost 3 bases to trimming and J lost 1 base, with 6 bases between them. CDR3 length equals 13 residues. CDR1 and CDR2 from the germline V gene are SGHTA and FQGTGA. The CDR3 DNA sequence: TGTGCCAGCAGCTTGGACAGGAACACTGAAGCTTTCTTT. It encodes CASSLDRNTEAFF.

The chain combines TRBV7-9 with TRBJ1-1; maybe TRBD1 (5 bases). V lost 5 bases to trimming and J lost 4 bases, with 17 bases between them. CDR1 is SEHNR, CDR2 FQNEAQ, per germline (reference sequence). The CDR3 has 15 residues. Written as DNA, the CDR3 is TGTGCCAGCAGCCAAGGGCAGGGTGAGGTCACTGAAGCTTTCTTT. This encodes CASSQGQGEVTEAFF.

CDR3 amino acids: CASSERQGMDYEQYF. In nucleotides, the CDR3 is TGTGCCAGCAGTGAAAGACAGGGTATGGACTACGAGCAGTACTTC. The chain carries TRBV6-1 and TRBJ2-7, with 7 bases that match TRBD1. This CDR3 has 15 amino acids. The V and J ends lost 2 bases and 3 bases, in that order; junction bases with no gene match: 7. Germline lookup yields CDR1 MNHNS and CDR2 SASEGT.

The V and J genes are TRBV5-1 and TRBJ2-7; 7 positions agree with TRBD1. Trimming removed 6 bases from V and 3 bases from J; junction bases left unmatched: 12. CDR3 size: 15 residues. Germline V gene data show CDR1 as SGHRS and CDR2 as YFSETQ. The CDR3 here is CASTPMTGNFYEQYF. As DNA, the CDR3 is TGCGCCAGCACCCCCATGACAGGGAATTTCTACGAGCAGTACTTC.

The sample holds a few counts of this clone. This sequence joins TRBV5-6 and TRBJ1-1; TRBD1 aligns across 9 bases. There are 14 residues in the CDR3. Germline values: CDR1 SGHDT, CDR2 YYEEEE. V lost 4 bases to trimming and J lost 3 bases; unmatched junction nucleotides: 4. CDR3 in amino acids: CASSATGGDTEAFF. In DNA, the CDR3 is TGTGCCAGCAGCGCGACAGGGGGGGACACTGAAGCTTTCTTT.

This clone was found once. The DNA of the CDR3 is TGTGCCAGCAGCCCAGAGGCTGATTCTAGCACAGATACGCAGTATTTT. Translation gives CASSPEADSSTDTQYF. The gene calls are TRBV9 and TRBJ2-3; D not certain. With 4 bases removed from V and 0 bases from J, the gap between germline ends came to 15 bases. The CDR3 is 16 amino acids. Germline loops: CDR1 SGDLS, CDR2 YYNGEE.

The genes are TRBV2 and TRBJ2-3; the D is unclear. Deletions cut 0 bases from V and 2 bases from J, with 12 bases between. CDR3 length equals 16 residues. Germline V gives CDR1 SNHLY, CDR2 FYNNEI. CDR3 nucleotide sequence: TGTGCCAGCAGTGAAGCGGAAGGAGTATCCACAGATACGCAGTATTTT. Its translation: CASSEAEGVSTDTQYF.